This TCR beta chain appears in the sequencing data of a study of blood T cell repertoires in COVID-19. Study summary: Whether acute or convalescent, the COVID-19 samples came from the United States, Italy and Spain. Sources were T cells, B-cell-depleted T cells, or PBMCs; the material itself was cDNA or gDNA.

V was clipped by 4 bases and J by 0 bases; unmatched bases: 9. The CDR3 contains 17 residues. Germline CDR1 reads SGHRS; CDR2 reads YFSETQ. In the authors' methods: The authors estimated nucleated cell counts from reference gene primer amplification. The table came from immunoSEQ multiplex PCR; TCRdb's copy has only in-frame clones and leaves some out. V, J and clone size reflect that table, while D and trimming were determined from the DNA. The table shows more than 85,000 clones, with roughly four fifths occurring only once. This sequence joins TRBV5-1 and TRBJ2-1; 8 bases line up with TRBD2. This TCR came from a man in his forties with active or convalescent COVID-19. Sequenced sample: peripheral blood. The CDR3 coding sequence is TGCGCCAGCAGCCCACAGGGACTAGGGGCCTCCTACAATGAGCAGTTCTTC. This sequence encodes CASSPQGLGASYNEQFF.